This is a list of T cell receptor beta chains from one sample in a study of CD8+CD57+ T cells in acquired aplastic anemia. Each CDR3 protein gets one entry after TCRdb re-called the reads with MiXCR. Among 200,000 to 250,000 distinct CDR3 sequences, 30% to 40% were seen once, and the ten largest hold roughly 1.1%. Sequencing was done on a sample of sorted CD4+, CD8+, or CD8+CD57+ T cells (not recorded which) from PBMCs. Source of these receptors: a human donor in good health, serving as a control. CDR3s leave out the opening cysteine and the closing phenylalanine or tryptophan.

v_gene: TRBV10-1; CDR3aa: ASSDRDPHEAF
v_gene: TRBV6-1; CDR3aa: ASRAGTGSYEQY
v_gene: TRBV6-1; CDR3aa: ASKAGNIYGYT
v_gene: TRBV27; CDR3aa: ASSLSTFGGYT
v_gene: TRBV2; CDR3aa: ASSRDRTSGNTIY
v_gene: TRBV18; CDR3aa: ASSPDFATYEQY
v_gene: TRBV6-4; CDR3aa: ASSDGESNEQF
v_gene: TRBV20-1; CDR3aa: SALRPEIEAF
v_gene: TRBV7-2; CDR3aa: ASSLRPNTEAF
v_gene: TRBV2; CDR3aa: ASSRLAGTTDTQY
v_gene: TRBV10-3; CDR3aa: AISVERGYEQY
v_gene: TRBV5-1; CDR3aa: AGSLEGSGYT
v_gene: TRBV20-1; CDR3aa: SISGLQEAQY
v_gene: TRBV4-1; CDR3aa: ASSSWVMNTEAF
v_gene: TRBV10-3; CDR3aa: AISDPGQGARDEQF
v_gene: TRBV5-1; CDR3aa: ASSLALGGSGIPRTQY
v_gene: TRBV6-4; CDR3aa: ASSASGRAYEQF
v_gene: TRBV24-1; CDR3aa: ATSDPSGSGGNIQY
v_gene: TRBV6-1; CDR3aa: ASSEALRGRVGAHEQY
v_gene: TRBV29-1; CDR3aa: SARTSGGAADTQY
v_gene: TRBV20-1; CDR3aa: SAREGPGNGKLF
v_gene: TRBV2; CDR3aa: ASSDQGANSPLH
v_gene: TRBV7-9; CDR3aa: ASTRGGGTEAF
v_gene: TRBV7-9; CDR3aa: ASSLERIYGYT
v_gene: TRBV7-9; CDR3aa: ASSVGLADYNEQF
v_gene: TRBV5-4; CDR3aa: ASSPGGEKLF
v_gene: TRBV10-3; CDR3aa: AIAMWGDQETQY
v_gene: TRBV7-7; CDR3aa: ASSFGGGTDTQY
v_gene: TRBV5-1; CDR3aa: ASSLDVPNTEAF
v_gene: TRBV19; CDR3aa: ASSPSGGRSGNTIY
v_gene: TRBV15; CDR3aa: ATSRFDRIRNQPQH
v_gene: TRBV9; CDR3aa: ASSVEGLAGNTGELF
v_gene: TRBV5-1; CDR3aa: ASSLQGGETTGELF
v_gene: TRBV12-5; CDR3aa: ASGLVRGVGDTQY
v_gene: TRBV5-1; CDR3aa: ASSLSLQGWYEQY
v_gene: TRBV5-8; CDR3aa: ASSLRTGGGGGYT
v_gene: TRBV10-3; CDR3aa: AISGRTSLNSPLH
v_gene: TRBV19; CDR3aa: ASSLEGQANYGYT
v_gene: TRBV7-6; CDR3aa: ASSLVGQY
v_gene: TRBV20-1; CDR3aa: SAPGLNSEQF
v_gene: TRBV20-1; CDR3aa: SAGRQGYGYT
v_gene: TRBV15; CDR3aa: ATSREAGGPYEQY
v_gene: TRBV3-1; CDR3aa: ASSPDGGPQPQH
v_gene: TRBV7-9; CDR3aa: ASMGPESYEQY
v_gene: TRBV7-8; CDR3aa: ASSLGQGITGELF
v_gene: TRBV24-1; CDR3aa: ASRGVSTNEKLF
v_gene: TRBV15; CDR3aa: ATSRDRQGPSYEQY
v_gene: TRBV9; CDR3aa: ASSPLQGNSPLH
v_gene: TRBV12-3/TRBV12-4; CDR3aa: ASSLISGAGYT
v_gene: TRBV20-1; CDR3aa: SAGRDRGTEAF
v_gene: TRBV18; CDR3aa: ASSAGLVHEQY
v_gene: TRBV7-9; CDR3aa: ASSFFGGGSLQETQY
v_gene: TRBV9; CDR3aa: ASSGNEQF
v_gene: TRBV28; CDR3aa: ASSFPGANEKLF
v_gene: TRBV20-1; CDR3aa: SARGLAGGPQY
v_gene: TRBV3-1; CDR3aa: ASTPPTGTGELF
v_gene: TRBV10-3; CDR3aa: AISAGQGFWYGYT
v_gene: TRBV19; CDR3aa: ASSTKQGGSTGELF
v_gene: TRBV29-1; CDR3aa: SLRTSGRKETQY
v_gene: TRBV20-1; CDR3aa: SASHGGTSYEQY